Below are 3 T cell receptor beta chains sequenced from a single sample in a study of T cell repertoires in cytomegalovirus infection. TCRdb passed the reads through MiXCR, listing each CDR3 protein once. The data show 200,000 or so distinct CDR3 sequences, about 30% seen once. The material sequenced was PBMCs. These receptors all come from a human donor in good health (CMV status not recorded). Some clones in this sample may be carry-over from other donors' samples.

Of note for this clonotype: A much more abundant neighbour one base away suggests this may be a read error. V and J are TRBV12-3 or TRBV12-4 and TRBJ2-3; D uncertain. The CDR3 is 15 amino acids. The CDR3 sequence is CASSFRQKGTDTKYF. Here the CDR3 DNA reads TGTGCCAGCAGTTTTCGGCAAAAGGGCACAGATACGAAGTATTTT.

V and J are TRBV6-5 and TRBJ1-1; D unclear. Germline values: CDR1 MNHEY, CDR2 SVGAGI. The CDR3 is 14 residues long. The V gene lost 6 bases and the J gene lost 1 base, with 12 bases spanning the gap. The CDR3 DNA sequence: TGTGCCAGCAGGCCAGAGGAGGAGAACACTGAAGCTTTCTTT. Amino acids: CASRPEEENTEAFF.

The chain combines TRBV6-6 with TRBJ2-2; TRBD2 agrees at 11 bases. The CDR3 contains 15 residues. V was pared by 3 bases and J by 3 bases, with 0 bases of the junction left unmatched. Germline V gene lookup returns CDR1 MNHNY and CDR2 SVGAGI (reference sequence). The CDR3 nucleotides are TGTGCCAGCAGTTATAGCGGGGGGGACACCGGGGAGCTGTTTTTT. It specifies CASSYSGGDTGELFF.